This note documents a single T cell receptor (beta chain) sequence. The sample comes from a study of T cell responses to AZD1222 COVID-19 vaccine. CDR3 length: 16 residues. Per germline, CDR1 MNHEY and CDR2 SVGEGT. Trimming pared 4 bases from V and 0 bases from J, leaving 12 bases between. Method: immunoSEQ multiplex PCR; TCRdb's copy keeps in-frame clones and lacks some. The table lists about 160,000 clones, 94% of them singletons. The J gene is TRBJ1-4, the V gene TRBV6-2 or TRBV6-3; no clear D. This TCR was recovered from an adult in good health. The specimen was peripheral blood, collected on day 0 of AZD1222 vaccination. The CDR3 spells CASSSYSGSTNEKLFF. For the CDR3, the DNA is TGTGCCAGCAGTTCCTATTCCGGCTCAACTAATGAAAAACTGTTTTTT.